This T cell receptor beta chain was observed in a study of CD8 T cells in Susac syndrome. Whole-study findings and limits: It was acknowledged in the study that its TCR sequencing and HLA analysis involved a relatively small number of individuals.

RNA amounts of roughly 0.5 to 1 ug underwent reverse transcription with random hexamers. With immunoSEQ multiplex PCR, TCR beta CDR3 was amplified across 54 Vbeta and 13 Jbeta. Each CDR3 protein gets one entry after TCRdb re-called the immunoSEQ multiplex PCR reads with MiXCR. The table shows 130,000 to 150,000 distinct CDR3 sequences, with around 94% occurring only once. Healthy donors constituted the control group, matched for age and sex. TEMRA cells were FACS-enriched, with CD8+ and CD4+ T cells isolated negatively. Details on this clonotype: Its antigen is unknown.

V lost 2 bases, J lost 8 bases, and 16 bases lay in between. Germline V gene data show CDR1 as MNHEY and CDR2 as SVGEGT. The CDR3 contains 15 residues. The sample comprised CD4+ T cells from PBMCs. The receptor was isolated from a human donor in good health. The chain recombines TRBV6-2 or TRBV6-3 with TRBJ2-4; a weak D match, TRBD2 (6 bases). CDR3: CASSYPQGGFDIQYF. CDR3 bases: TGTGCCAGCAGTTACCCGCAGGGAGGATTCGACATTCAGTACTTC.